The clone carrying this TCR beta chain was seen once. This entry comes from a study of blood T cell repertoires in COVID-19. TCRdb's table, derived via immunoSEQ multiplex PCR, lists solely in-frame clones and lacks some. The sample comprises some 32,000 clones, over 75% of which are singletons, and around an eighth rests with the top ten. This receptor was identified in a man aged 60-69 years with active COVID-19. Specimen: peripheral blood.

The CDR3 reads CASSLLYYRNYEQYF. CDR3 in DNA: TGTGCCAGCAGCTTGCTGTACTACCGAAACTACGAGCAGTACTTC. The chain combines TRBV5-8 with TRBJ2-7; D remains ambiguous. Germline CDR1 reads SGHTS; CDR2 reads YDEGEE. This CDR3 is 15 amino acids long. V was cut by 1 base and J by 3 bases, with 14 bases left in between.